Below are 30 T cell receptor beta chains sequenced from a single sample in a study of early T cells in non-severe SARS-CoV-2 infection. TCRdb called the 5' RACE reads again in MiXCR, with one record for every CDR3 protein. This table holds about 64,000 distinct CDR3 sequences, roughly a fifth found once. This material consisted of whole blood, taken at baseline. Every receptor here comes from an adult who was a healthcare worker with PCR-confirmed SARS-CoV-2 infection or an uninfected control (not recorded which).

In its sample, this clonotype was seen a few times. The chain's CDR3 is CAWRDRVGGNQPQHF. The DNA of the CDR3 is TGTGCCTGGAGGGACAGGGTCGGGGGCAATCAGCCCCAGCATTTT. This chain links TRBV30 with TRBJ1-5; TRBD1 agrees at 8 bases. This CDR3 comprises 15 residues. CDR1 and CDR2 (germline): GTSNPN, SVGIG (reference sequence). With 3 bases clipped from V and 2 bases from J, the junction kept 6 bases outside the gene matches.

This clonotype has more than one count but fewer than ten. The chain combines TRBV18 with TRBJ2-3; D tentatively fits TRBD1 or TRBD2 (5 bases each). Deletions cut 8 bases from V and 9 bases from J, with 21 bases between. Per the germline V gene, CDR1 is KGHSH and CDR2 is LQKENI. This CDR3 comprises 14 residues. The DNA for the CDR3 is TGTGCCAGCCTCCGGGACCCACCGGGGAAGACGCAGTATTTT. Translated: CASLRDPPGKTQYF.

This chain links TRBV29-1 with TRBJ2-3, with 8 bases lining up with TRBD2. This CDR3 spans 14 amino acids. Germline V CDR1 and CDR2: SQVTM, ANQGSEA. The trim removed 7 bases at V and 2 bases at J, leaving 8 bases unmatched. The DNA of the CDR3 is TGCAGCGCCCATCCGGGACTAGTCACAGATACGCAGTATTTT. Translation gives CSAHPGLVTDTQYF.

The chain is built from TRBV3-1 and TRBJ1-4, with a possible D match to TRBD1 (5 bases). The CDR3 length is 16 residues. V lost 3 bases and J lost 5, with 16 bases in between. Germline values: CDR1 LGHDT, CDR2 YNNKEL (reference sequence). CDR3: CASSHGGGTVNEKLFF. In DNA, the CDR3 is TGTGCCAGCAGCCACGGGGGTGGGACGGTGAATGAAAAACTGTTTTTT.

In this sample, this clonotype turned up a few times. The chain is built from TRBV5-1 and TRBJ2-1; TRBD1 aligns across 7 bases. The CDR3 is made up of 13 amino acids. The germline V gene encodes CDR1 SGHRS and CDR2 YFSETQ. Germline trimming cut 7 bases from V and 9 bases from J; bases unmatched to any gene: 10. This CDR3 is CASGVQGEGEQFF. CDR3 bases: TGCGCCAGCGGCGTGCAGGGGGAAGGTGAGCAGTTCTTC.

This clonotype was recorded a few times. The chain recombines TRBV3-1 with TRBJ2-7, with a possible D match to TRBD2 (7 bases). V was shortened by 4 bases and J by 6 bases, with 22 bases between the two germline ends. The CDR3 has 16 amino acids. Germline lookup yields CDR1 LGHDT and CDR2 YNNKEL (reference sequence). This CDR3 reads CASSPRGGGPSGEQYF. Written as DNA, the CDR3 is TGTGCCAGCAGCCCCAGGGGCGGGGGCCCCTCCGGCGAGCAGTACTTC.

The CDR3 loop reads CASSSSYTDTQYF. CDR3 coding DNA: TGTGCCAGTAGTTCCTCGTATACAGATACGCAGTATTTT. This sequence joins TRBV19 and TRBJ2-3; D is uncertain. The CDR3 extends over 13 amino acids. V was pared by 5 bases and J by 3 bases, with 9 bases between. Germline V gives CDR1 LNHDA, CDR2 SQIVND (reference sequence).

This clonotype occurred a few times. The chain couples TRBV20-1 to TRBJ2-5; 8 positions match TRBD1. Germline V gene sequence: CDR1 DFQATT, CDR2 SNEGSKA (reference sequence). V was pared by 6 bases and J by 5 bases, with 17 bases of the junction left unmatched. This CDR3 has 16 amino acids. The CDR3 protein is CSAAPGTGLGGETQYF. The CDR3 DNA reads TGCAGTGCCGCACCCGGGACAGGCCTTGGAGGGGAGACCCAGTACTTC.

The CDR3 DNA follows: TGCAGTGCCCGACATGAAGCTTTCTTT. Protein sequence: CSARHEAFF. V and J are TRBV20-1 and TRBJ1-1; D uncertain. The CDR3 spans 9 residues. Deletions cut 6 bases from V and 7 bases from J, with 6 bases between. The germline gives CDR1 DFQATT, CDR2 SNEGSKA (reference sequence).

This clonotype has just a few counts. This chain joins TRBV7-9 and TRBJ1-4; D remains unclear. The CDR3 has 15 amino acids. The germline gives CDR1 SEHNR, CDR2 FQNEAQ (reference sequence). The V and J ends lost 5 bases and 3 bases respectively, with 13 bases between them. The DNA for the CDR3 is TGTGCCAGCAGCGAGCGGCCGGGCTCTAATGAAAAACTGTTTTTT. This sequence encodes CASSERPGSNEKLFF.

This clonotype was counted between two and nine times. This chain joins TRBV7-6 and TRBJ2-7; D not certain. The V end was cut by 5 bases, the J end by 5 bases, with 13 bases between. The CDR3 runs 13 residues. CDR1 is SGHVS, CDR2 FNYEAQ, per germline. CDR3 DNA: TGTGCCAGCAGCGCCGAGTGGGCGGACGAGCAGTACTTC. The encoded protein is CASSAEWADEQYF.

The chain has TRBV7-3 and TRBJ2-1; D gene unclear. Trimming took off 1 base at V and 10 bases at J, with 11 bases between the two ends. The CDR3 has 13 residues. Germline assignment: CDR1 SGHTA and CDR2 FQGTGA. The CDR3, as DNA: TGTGCCAGCAGCTTAAAGCTCCGTCAGGAGCAGTTCTTC. Amino acid sequence: CASSLKLRQEQFF.

This clonotype has a handful of counts. The CDR3 DNA reads TGTGCCAGTAGTATAGGGGGGAGCGGCACCGGGGAGCTGTTTTTT. It is translated as CASSIGGSGTGELFF. J is TRBJ2-2 and V is TRBV19; D assignment may be TRBD1 or TRBD2 (5 bases each). Germline V gene sequence: CDR1 LNHDA, CDR2 SQIVND (reference sequence). The CDR3 is 15 residues long. The V end lost 1 base, the J end lost 4 bases, and 10 bases lay between the germline ends.

The chain joins TRBV19 to TRBJ2-3, with unresolved D. The ends were cut back, 4 bases at V and 5 bases at J, with 16 bases in the middle. CDR1 and CDR2 from the germline V gene are LNHDA and SQIVND (reference sequence). There are 15 residues in the CDR3. The CDR3, as DNA: TGTGCCAGTAGTAAAAGGGCACCCACGGGAGATACGCAGTATTTT. Its protein is CASSKRAPTGDTQYF.

This clonotype was seen at least ten times. The rearrangement uses TRBV7-6 and TRBJ2-1; 7 bases are shared with TRBD2. The V and J ends lost 5 bases and 3 bases, in that order; junction bases with no gene match: 10. This CDR3 spans 16 amino acids. CDR1 is SGHVS and CDR2 is FNYEAQ in the germline V gene. CDR3 DNA sequence: TGTGCCAGCAGCCCAAGCATGGGGGGGAGCTACAATGAGCAGTTCTTC. Its translation: CASSPSMGGSYNEQFF.

V gene TRBV2 combines with J gene TRBJ1-6, with D unclear. Germline CDR1 reads SNHLY; CDR2 reads FYNNEI. V was shortened by 5 bases and J by 0 bases, with 14 bases between the two germline ends. The length of the CDR3 is 17 residues. The CDR3 DNA sequence: TGTGCCAGCAGTCTCTTTTTTGGGAGCTCCTATAATTCACCCCTCCACTTT. This sequence encodes CASSLFFGSSYNSPLHF.

A few counts support this clonotype. The rearrangement uses TRBV12-3 or TRBV12-4 and TRBJ2-5; D uncertain. This CDR3 comprises 13 residues. Trimming removed 3 bases at V and 0 bases at J, with 5 bases between. CDR3 DNA: TGTGCCAGCAGTTTGCGGCACCAAGAGACCCAGTACTTC. This sequence encodes CASSLRHQETQYF.

This clonotype was counted ten times or more. The chain links TRBV20-1 to TRBJ2-3; 12 bases are a match to TRBD2. This CDR3 has 15 amino acids. Germline lookup yields CDR1 DFQATT and CDR2 SNEGSKA (reference sequence). The V gene end was trimmed by 6 bases and the J gene end by 8 bases; junction bases not matched to a gene: 12. In DNA, the CDR3 is TGCAGTGCCCCAACCCTAGCGGGGGGGCAGGGTACGCAGTATTTT. It yields the protein CSAPTLAGGQGTQYF.

This clonotype was observed many times. V is TRBV2 and J is TRBJ1-6, with D possibly TRBD1 on 5 matching bases. Germline lookup yields CDR1 SNHLY and CDR2 FYNNEI. CDR3 length equals 16 residues. The V end lost 5 bases, the J end lost 3 bases, and 14 bases lay between the germline ends. The CDR3 loop reads CASSTQGTVYNSPLHF. CDR3 DNA: TGTGCCAGCAGTACCCAGGGAACAGTCTATAATTCACCCCTCCACTTT.

The sample holds a few counts of this clonotype. The chain uses TRBV6-1 and TRBJ2-7; no clear D. The germline V and J ends were trimmed by 7 bases and 0 bases, with 13 bases remaining between them. There are 14 residues in the CDR3. Germline CDR1 is MNHNS and CDR2 is SASEGT. Here the CDR3 reads CASTPTFSSYEQYF. In DNA form, the CDR3 reads TGTGCCAGCACCCCGACATTTAGCTCCTACGAGCAGTACTTC.

This clonotype appeared a few times. The V and J genes are TRBV7-8 and TRBJ1-4, with TRBD1 matching over 9 bases. J gave up 2 bases and V 1 base, and 5 bases lay outside the gene matches. CDR3 length equals 17 residues. CDR1 is SGHVS, CDR2 FQNEAQ, per germline. The CDR3 reads CASSLVGTGFTNEKLFF. Written as DNA, the CDR3 is TGTGCCAGCAGCTTAGTTGGGACAGGGTTCACTAATGAAAAACTGTTTTTT.

In its sample, this clonotype was seen a few times. The chain carries TRBV20-1 and TRBJ1-1; the D is unclear. CDR3 size: 12 residues. The germline gives CDR1 DFQATT, CDR2 SNEGSKA (reference sequence). The germline V and J ends were trimmed by 5 bases and 0 bases, with 7 bases remaining between them. CDR3 DNA: TGCAGTGCTCCTCGACTGAACACTGAAGCTTTCTTT. Translating it yields CSAPRLNTEAFF.

This clonotype was observed a few times. The chain joins TRBV30 to TRBJ1-1; TRBD1 might be the D (6 bases). CDR1 is GTSNPN and CDR2 is SVGIG in the germline V gene (reference sequence). Trimming cost V 3 bases and J 10 bases, with 15 bases left between them. The CDR3 length is 12 residues. CDR3 sequence: CAWRRGVGVAFF. Written as DNA, the CDR3 is TGTGCCTGGAGGAGGGGGGTGGGAGTAGCTTTCTTT.

This clonotype was counted only a few times. The chain combines TRBV4-1 with TRBJ2-5; D not certain. In germline, CDR1 is MGHRA, CDR2 YSYEKL. This CDR3 region has 16 residues. V shed 1 base and J shed 3 bases, with 15 bases lying between them. The CDR3 nucleotides read TGCGCCAGCAGCCAAGGATTAGGCTATTCGGAAGAGACCCAGTACTTC. Its protein product is CASSQGLGYSEETQYF.

The rearrangement joins TRBV5-1 to TRBJ1-2, with D possibly TRBD1 on 6 matching bases. The CDR3 loop spans 13 amino acids. Germline lookup yields CDR1 SGHRS and CDR2 YFSETQ. Trimming cost V 5 bases and J 3 bases, with 11 bases left between them. DNA for the CDR3: TGCGCCAGCAGGTTTTCAGGGGACTATGGCTACACCTTC. It codes for CASRFSGDYGYTF.

The CDR3 nucleotides are TGCGCCAGCAGCCAACAGGGAGGCTACGAGCAGTACTTC. Its protein is CASSQQGGYEQYF. J is TRBJ2-7 and V is TRBV5-1; the D gene could be TRBD1 or TRBD2 (6 bases each). The ends were cut back, 4 bases at V and 3 bases at J, with 11 bases in the middle. The CDR3 spans 13 residues. Germline lookup yields CDR1 SGHRS and CDR2 YFSETQ.

This clonotype was observed a handful of times. V gene TRBV2 combines with J gene TRBJ1-1; no reliable D call. V gave up 4 bases and J gave up 0 bases, with 6 bases separating them. The length of the CDR3 is 13 residues. Germline V gene lookup returns CDR1 SNHLY and CDR2 FYNNEI. CDR3 region: CASSGRLNTEAFF. In DNA, the CDR3 is TGTGCCAGCAGTGGACGGTTGAACACTGAAGCTTTCTTT.

The chain links TRBV6-1 to TRBJ2-5; 11 bases are shared with TRBD2. V trimming: 6 bases; J trimming: 3 bases; junction bases outside the gene matches: 0. Germline-derived CDR1 and CDR2 are MNHNS and SASEGT. This CDR3 comprises 13 residues. The CDR3 sequence is CASRGLAEETQYF. In DNA, the CDR3 is TGTGCCAGCAGGGGACTAGCGGAAGAGACCCAGTACTTC.

By sample fraction, this clonotype is medium-sized. The rearrangement uses TRBV7-7 and TRBJ2-2, with TRBD1 matching over 8 bases. The CDR3 has 15 amino acids. The junction had 3 bases not matched to a gene; V was cut back by 5 bases and J by 1 base. CDR1 is SSHAT and CDR2 is FNYEAQ in the germline V gene (reference sequence). CDR3 sequence: CASSPGQGNTGELFF. The CDR3 DNA is TGTGCCAGCAGCCCAGGACAGGGGAACACCGGGGAGCTGTTTTTT.

By sample share, this clonotype is medium-sized (0.01 to 0.1%). V gene TRBV12-3 or TRBV12-4 combines with J gene TRBJ2-1; D is uncertain. Trimming took off 6 bases at V and 0 bases at J, with 0 bases between the two ends. The CDR3 contains 11 residues. CDR3 nucleotides: TGTGCCAGCAGCTCCTACAATGAGCAGTTCTTC. Encoded protein: CASSSYNEQFF.